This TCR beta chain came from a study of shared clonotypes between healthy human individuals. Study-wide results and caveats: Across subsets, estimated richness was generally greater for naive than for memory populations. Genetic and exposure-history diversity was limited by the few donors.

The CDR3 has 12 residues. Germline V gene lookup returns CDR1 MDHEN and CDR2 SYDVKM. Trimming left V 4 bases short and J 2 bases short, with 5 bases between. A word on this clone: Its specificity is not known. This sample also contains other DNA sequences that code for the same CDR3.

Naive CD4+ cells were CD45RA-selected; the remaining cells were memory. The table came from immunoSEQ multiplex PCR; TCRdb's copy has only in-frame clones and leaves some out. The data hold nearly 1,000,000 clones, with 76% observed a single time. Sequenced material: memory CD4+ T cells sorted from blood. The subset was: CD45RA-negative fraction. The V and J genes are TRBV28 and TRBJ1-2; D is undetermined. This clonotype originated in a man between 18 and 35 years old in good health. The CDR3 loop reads CASSSRNYGYTF. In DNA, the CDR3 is TGTGCCAGCAGTTCCAGGAACTATGGCTACACCTTC.